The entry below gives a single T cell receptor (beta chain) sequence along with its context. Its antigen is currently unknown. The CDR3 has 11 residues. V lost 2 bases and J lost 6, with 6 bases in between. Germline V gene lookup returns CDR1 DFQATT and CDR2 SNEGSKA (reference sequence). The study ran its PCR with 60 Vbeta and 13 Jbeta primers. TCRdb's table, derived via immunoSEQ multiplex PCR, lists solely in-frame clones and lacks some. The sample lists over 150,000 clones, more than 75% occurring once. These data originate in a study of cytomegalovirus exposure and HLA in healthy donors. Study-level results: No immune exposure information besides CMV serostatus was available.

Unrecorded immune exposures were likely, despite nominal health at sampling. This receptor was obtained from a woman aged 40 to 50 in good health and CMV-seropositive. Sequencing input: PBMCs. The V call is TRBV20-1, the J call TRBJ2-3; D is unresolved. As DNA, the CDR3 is TGCAGTGCTAGACCACAGGATACGCAGTATTTT. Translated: CSARPQDTQYF.